This note documents a single T cell receptor beta chain sequence. The junction departs from germline at one end; a sequencing error may be responsible. This sample is drawn from a study of tumor-infiltrating lymphocytes in oesophageal squamous cell carcinoma. One entry per CDR3 protein, called by TCRdb with MiXCR from the PCR reads. The sample records under 20,000 distinct CDR3 sequences, 40% being singletons. This TCR was sampled from a male donor with esophageal squamous cell carcinoma. Sequenced material: blood.

CDR3 sequence: CASSSQGSTHEKLFF. The CDR3 nucleotides read TGTGCTAGCAGCTCACAGGGTTCAACCCATGAAAAACTGTTTTTT. This chain connects TRBV7-9 to TRBJ1-4; possibly TRBD1 for D (6 bases). This CDR3 is built from 15 residues. Germline V gene sequence: CDR1 SEHNR, CDR2 FQNEAQ (reference sequence).